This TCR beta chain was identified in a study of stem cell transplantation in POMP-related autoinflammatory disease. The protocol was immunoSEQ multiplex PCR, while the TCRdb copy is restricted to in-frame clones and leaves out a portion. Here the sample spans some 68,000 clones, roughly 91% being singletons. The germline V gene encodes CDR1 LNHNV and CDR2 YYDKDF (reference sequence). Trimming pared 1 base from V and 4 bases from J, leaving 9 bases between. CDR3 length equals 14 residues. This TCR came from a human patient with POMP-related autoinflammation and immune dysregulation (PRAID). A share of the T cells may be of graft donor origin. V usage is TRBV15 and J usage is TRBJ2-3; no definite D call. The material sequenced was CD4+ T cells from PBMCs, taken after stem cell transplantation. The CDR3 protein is CATSRGLPSDTQYF. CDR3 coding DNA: TGTGCCACCAGCAGAGGGCTACCGTCAGATACGCAGTATTTT.